What follows are 9 T cell receptor beta chains derived from one specimen sequenced in a study of metastatic and nonmetastatic thyroid tumors (TCRdb year 2020). Library creation used PCR. The instrument was an Illumina HiSeq 4000. TCRdb handled the public reads itself, with Q25 trimming in fastp and clone calling in MiXCR, and kept productive beta chains. In this sample the table shows around 37,000 clones, roughly 24% of which occur a single time. In total, the top ten clones hold roughly 14% of the sample. Before undergoing thyroid surgery, none of the patients had been given any kind of treatment. Sequences were obtained from tumor tissue. These receptors all stem from a female donor with papillary thyroid cancer or a benign thyroid nodule (not recorded which). Some clones in this sample may be carry-over from other donors' samples.

There are a few counts of this clone. CDR3 nucleotides: TGTGCCAGCAGTGAAGCAGGAAACCCTTACAATGAGCAGTTCTTC. The encoded protein is CASSEAGNPYNEQFF. V and J are TRBV6-1 and TRBJ2-1; D call uncertain. From germline, CDR1 is MNHNS and CDR2 SASEGT. The CDR3 covers 15 residues. Trimming pared 0 bases from V and 4 bases from J, leaving 10 bases between.

The genes are TRBV7-6 and TRBJ2-3, with D possibly matching TRBD2 (7 bases). V was pared by 5 bases and J by 0 bases, with 15 bases between. Germline CDR1 is SGHVS and CDR2 is FNYEAQ. The CDR3 is 16 residues long. DNA for the CDR3: TGTGCCAGCAGCCGGGGGGCTAGCCTTAGCACAGATACGCAGTATTTT. This gives the protein CASSRGASLSTDTQYF.

In its sample, this clone was seen many times. The DNA of the CDR3 is TGTGCCAGCAGCTTGAACTGGGGTGGCTACACCTTC. It translates to CASSLNWGGYTF. The rearrangement uses TRBV5-5 and TRBJ1-2, with no clear D. Germline V gene data show CDR1 as SGHKS and CDR2 as YYEKEE (reference sequence). Trimming stripped 1 base from V and 7 bases from J, with 8 bases between. The CDR3 spans 12 residues.

This clone was observed at least ten times. This may come from a read error, since a much larger clone is one base off. J is TRBJ1-1 and V is TRBV6-2 or TRBV6-3, with D unclear. V shed 5 bases and J shed 6 bases, with 7 bases lying between them. CDR1 is MNHEY, CDR2 SVGEGT, per germline. The CDR3 runs 11 residues. CDR3 sequence reads: CASSPGPEAFF. The CDR3 nucleotides are TGTGCCAGCAGTCCGGGCCCTGAAGCTTTCTTT.

The table lists this clone with many counts. V is TRBV4-2 and J is TRBJ2-5; D call uncertain. The CDR3 is 14 amino acids. Looked up from germline, CDR1 is LGHNA and CDR2 is YNFKEQ. V lost 0 bases and J 5 bases, leaving 10 bases between the germline ends. The CDR3 nucleotides read TGTGCCAGCAGCCAAGAACTAACGAGGGAGACCCAGTACTTC. Translation: CASSQELTRETQYF.

In its sample, this clone was seen a few times. Sequence at one end of the junction differs from germline and may be a read error. The chain carries TRBV29-1 and TRBJ2-3; TRBD2 matches 9 bases. Germline V gene sequence: CDR1 SQVTM, CDR2 ANQGSEA. There are 16 residues in the CDR3. The CDR3: CSVERGDGVGSDTQYF. Written as DNA, the CDR3 is TGCAGTGTTGAGCGGGGGGACGGAGTCGGGTCAGATACGCAGTATTTT.

The chain joins TRBV20-1 to TRBJ2-7; 10 bases fit TRBD1. V shed 0 bases and J 3 bases; nucleotides not matched to a gene: 17. Looked up from germline, CDR1 is DFQATT and CDR2 is SNEGSKA (reference sequence). The CDR3 length is 19 residues. CDR3 in amino acids: CSARDLPRTGTGAFYEQYF. CDR3 DNA: TGCAGTGCTAGAGATTTGCCCCGAACCGGGACAGGGGCGTTCTACGAGCAGTACTTC.

Points on this clone: Sequence at one end of the junction differs from germline and may be a read error. The chain recombines TRBV20-1 with TRBJ2-6; tentative D call: TRBD1 (6 bases). Germline V gene sequence: CDR1 DFQATT, CDR2 SNEGSKA (reference sequence). This CDR3 region has 17 residues. CDR3 in DNA: TGCATTGCCTCCAAGGGGCAGGGGTTTTCTGGTGCCAACGTCCTGACTTTC. It is translated as CIASKGQGFSGANVLTF.

This clone was counted at least ten times. The CDR3 loop is CASSLGGYVEQFF. In DNA form, the CDR3 reads TGTGCCAGCAGCTTAGGGGGTTACGTTGAGCAGTTCTTC. This chain joins TRBV7-2 and TRBJ2-1; D is undetermined. The V end lost 1 base, the J end lost 9 bases, and 10 bases lay between the germline ends. The CDR3 runs 13 residues. Germline V CDR1 and CDR2: SGHTA, FQGNSA.